This T cell receptor (beta chain) was documented in a study of CD8 T cells in ankylosing spondylitis. Overall study findings and caveats: Earlier authors reported some of these motif variants in reactive arthritis synovial fluid and blood. Researchers reportedly found disease-linked clones significantly enriched in matched ankylosing spondylitis synovial fluid.

From germline, CDR1 is DFQATT and CDR2 SNEGSKA (reference sequence). V gave up 2 bases and J gave up 7 bases, with 18 bases separating them. The CDR3 is 15 residues long. To note about this clonotype: Its target is not known.

Preparation of TCR beta libraries was done by quantitative 5'-RACE with molecular barcodes. In TCRdb, the 5' RACE reads were re-called with MiXCR into one record per CDR3 protein. The data show about 240,000 distinct CDR3 sequences, with 20% to 30% seen just once and 0.61% held by the top ten. The sequenced material came from blood, either unsorted or a sorted T cell fraction (not recorded which). The TCR sequence derives from a male donor with ankylosing spondylitis or in good health (not recorded which). This rearrangement joins TRBV20-1 to TRBJ2-4, with a possible D match to TRBD2 (7 bases). DNA of the CDR3: TGCAGTGCTAGATTGCCCTTGGCGGGGGCGAACATTCAGTACTTC. It specifies CSARLPLAGANIQYF.